This T cell receptor (beta chain) was profiled in a study of shared clonotypes between healthy human individuals. Terminally differentiated effector memory CD45RA+ cells were excluded by CCR7 positive selection of CD45RO-negative cells. Using immunoSEQ multiplex PCR, the repertoire was profiled, and TCRdb retains in-frame clones only, with some absent. The data show some 1,900,000 clones, about 95% seen once. The CDR3 sequence is 18 residues long. The source material was naive CD8+ T cells sorted from blood. This TCR was sampled from a man aged 18 to 35 in good health. This chain uses TRBV12-2 with TRBJ1-5. TRBV12-2 is described as a pseudogene. Here the CDR3 DNA reads TGTGCAAGTCGTTTCTACGCCGGGACGGTATATAGCAATCAGCCCCAGCATTTT. Its protein is CASRFYAGTVYSNQPQHF.